This T cell receptor beta chain was observed in a study of T cell responses to AZD1222 COVID-19 vaccine. As concerns this clone: Its specificity is not known.

Deletions cut 0 bases from V and 4 bases from J, with 16 bases between. CDR1 is SGDLS, CDR2 YYNGEE, per germline. The CDR3 is 17 amino acids. Overall study results and limits: Donors, mostly white British, included more females; clonal diversity was possibly underestimated.

Measured with immunoSEQ multiplex PCR; TCRdb has only the in-frame clones, and not every one. The table records some 140,000 clones, 86% of them present only once. The sequence was collected from an adult in good health. The material sequenced was peripheral blood, taken on day 0 of MenACWY control vaccination. The chain is built from TRBV9 and TRBJ2-2; the D gene is possibly TRBD1 (7 bases). The CDR3 bases are TGTGCCAGCAGCGTAGGAGGGCAGGGGGGAATCACCGGGGAGCTGTTTTTT. The encoded protein is CASSVGGQGGITGELFF.